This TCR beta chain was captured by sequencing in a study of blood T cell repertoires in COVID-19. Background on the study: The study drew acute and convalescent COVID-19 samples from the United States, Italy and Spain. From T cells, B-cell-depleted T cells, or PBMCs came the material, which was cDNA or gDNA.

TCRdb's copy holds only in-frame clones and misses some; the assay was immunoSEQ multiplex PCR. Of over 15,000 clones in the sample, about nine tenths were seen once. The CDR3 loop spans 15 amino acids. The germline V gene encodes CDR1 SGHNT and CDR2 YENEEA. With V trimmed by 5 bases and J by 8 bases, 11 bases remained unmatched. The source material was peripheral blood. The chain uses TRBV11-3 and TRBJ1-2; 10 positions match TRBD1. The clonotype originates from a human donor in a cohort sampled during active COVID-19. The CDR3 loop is CASSMPGTGVGGYTF. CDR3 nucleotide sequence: TGTGCCAGCAGCATGCCCGGGACAGGGGTTGGGGGCTACACCTTC.